This TCR beta chain was recovered during a study of cytomegalovirus exposure and HLA in healthy donors. Regarding the study as a whole: In vitro, a few CMV-associated chains proved specific for CMV antigens. The classifier reportedly diagnosed cytomegalovirus status with high sensitivity and specificity.

CDR3 length: 15 residues. Germline V CDR1 and CDR2: KGHSH, LQKENI. Trimming at V came to 4 bases and at J to 1 base, leaving 5 bases not matched to a gene. Method: immunoSEQ multiplex PCR; TCRdb's copy keeps in-frame clones and lacks some. The table shows 65,000 to 85,000 clones, with roughly 94% occurring only once. Comment on this clone: Its antigen is undetermined.

Sequencing used PBMCs. This sequence was found in a young woman in good health and CMV-seronegative. J is TRBJ2-7 and V is TRBV18; TRBD1 aligns across 9 bases. The CDR3 nucleotides are TGTGCCAGCTCACTCGGGGACAGGGCGTCCTACGAGCAGTACTTC. Translation: CASSLGDRASYEQYF.